One and the same sample provided the 18 T cell receptor beta chains below, sequenced in a study of blood T cells in healthy people across ages. A second PCR of 7 to 11 cycles used a sample-barcoded 5' primer and a J-beta primer mix. Using its own MiXCR run on the 5' RACE reads, TCRdb lists one record per CDR3 protein. Of about a million distinct CDR3 sequences listed, roughly half are singletons. Source material: blood. The origin of the receptors is a woman aged 60-75 years in good health.

This clonotype was recorded only once. The J gene is TRBJ2-5, the V gene TRBV6-1; no firm D call. Germline V lookup: CDR1 MNHNS, CDR2 SASEGT. This CDR3 comprises 15 residues. Deletions cut 6 bases from V and 11 bases from J, with 25 bases between. The CDR3 sequence: CASSAQPLSYNEQYF. The DNA for the CDR3 is TGTGCCAGCAGCGCCCAGCCACTCTCCTACAATGAGCAGTACTTC.

The rearrangement joins TRBV4-1 to TRBJ1-2, with D hard to call. V was trimmed by 1 base and J by 5 bases, leaving 11 bases between them. CDR3 length: 14 amino acids. The germline gives CDR1 MGHRA, CDR2 YSYEKL. The CDR3 DNA sequence: TGCGCCAGCAGCCAAGCTCTAGGGTGGTATGGCTACACCTTC. Its translation: CASSQALGWYGYTF.

This clonotype occurred a few times. V gene TRBV5-1 combines with J gene TRBJ2-5, with D possibly being TRBD1 or TRBD2 (5 bases each). The CDR3 has 11 amino acids. Germline assignment: CDR1 SGHRS and CDR2 YFSETQ. V lost 7 bases and J 5 bases, leaving 9 bases between the germline ends. The CDR3 here is CASAEGETQYF. The CDR3 coding sequence is TGCGCCAGCGCCGAGGGGGAGACCCAGTACTTC.

J is TRBJ2-4 and V is TRBV2; TRBD2 might be the D (5 bases). V lost 8 bases and J lost 13, with 27 bases in between. In germline, CDR1 is SNHLY, CDR2 FYNNEI. This CDR3 spans 15 amino acids. The CDR3 DNA reads as TGTGCCAGCTGTCCGACCTATCTAGTCGCGGAGGAGCAGTACTTC. Translation: CASCPTYLVAEEQYF.

This clonotype has only a few counts. V gene TRBV7-9 combines with J gene TRBJ2-7, with D perhaps being TRBD1 or TRBD2 (7 bases each). Trimming took 0 bases from V and 6 from J, leaving 18 bases between them. Germline loops: CDR1 SEHNR, CDR2 FQNEAQ (reference sequence). CDR3 length: 16 amino acids. The CDR3 is CASSLAQGGIVCEQYF. The CDR3 region has the DNA TGTGCCAGCAGCTTAGCGCAGGGGGGGATCGTGTGCGAGCAGTACTTC.

The chain couples TRBV15 to TRBJ1-2, with D hard to call. Germline CDR1 is LNHNV and CDR2 is YYDKDF (reference sequence). V lost 0 bases to trimming and J lost 7 bases, with 12 bases between them. CDR3 length: 14 residues. DNA for the CDR3: TGTGCCACCAGCAGAGATATCGGGGTAGCTGGCTACACCTTC. This sequence encodes CATSRDIGVAGYTF.

This clonotype was recorded once. The chain joins TRBV5-1 to TRBJ2-1, with D possibly called TRBD1 or TRBD2 (6 bases each). The germline V and J ends were trimmed by 4 bases and 7 bases, with 18 bases remaining between them. This CDR3 has 15 residues. Germline CDR1 SGHRS, CDR2 YFSETQ. CDR3 sequence (DNA): TGCGCCAGCAGCCCGGTGGGGGGCCTGGGGAATGAGCAGTTCTTC. It encodes CASSPVGGLGNEQFF.

The rearrangement links TRBV11-2 to TRBJ1-2; tentatively, D is TRBD1 (6 bases). CDR1 SGHAT and CDR2 FQNNGV come from the germline V gene. This CDR3 contains 14 residues. V was pared by 0 bases and J by 8 bases, with 13 bases between. CDR3 bases: TGTGCCAGCAGCTTAGAGGGGGCTTTGCGAGGCTACACCTTC. Amino acid sequence: CASSLEGALRGYTF.

V gene TRBV5-6 combines with J gene TRBJ1-2; unclear D gene. The CDR3 extends over 12 amino acids. The V end was cut by 7 bases, the J end by 5 bases, with 12 bases between. CDR1 SGHDT and CDR2 YYEEEE come from the germline V gene. The CDR3 loop reads CASAVEQYGYTF. For the CDR3, the DNA is TGTGCCAGCGCGGTGGAGCAATATGGCTACACCTTC.

This clonotype came up a few times. The CDR3 sequence is CASIAGTSTDTQYF. Here the CDR3 DNA reads TGTGCCAGCATCGCGGGTACTAGCACAGATACGCAGTATTTT. J is TRBJ2-3 and V is TRBV2; maybe TRBD2 (5 bases). The length of the CDR3 is 14 residues. Trimming took 7 bases from V and 0 from J, leaving 11 bases between them. CDR1 is SNHLY, CDR2 FYNNEI, per germline.

This sequence joins TRBV29-1 and TRBJ2-2; D may be TRBD1 (6 bases). The CDR3 is 13 amino acids. CDR1 and CDR2 from the germline V gene are SQVTM and ANQGSEA. Between the trimmed V and J ends, which lost 2 bases and 5 bases, there was a span of 9 bases. The CDR3 region has the DNA TGCAGCGTTGAATTACAGGGAACCGGGGAGCTGTTTTTT. Translated: CSVELQGTGELFF.

This clonotype was picked up a small number of times. This chain links TRBV20-1 with TRBJ1-2; TRBD1 agrees at 7 bases. CDR1 is DFQATT and CDR2 is SNEGSKA in the germline V gene (reference sequence). CDR3 length: 14 residues. V lost 6 bases and J lost 1; bases outside the gene matches: 8. The CDR3 region has the DNA TGCAGTGCGGAAAGACAGGGCCGTAACTATGGCTACACCTTC. It encodes CSAERQGRNYGYTF.

The chain recombines TRBV4-2 with TRBJ2-7; 8 nucleotides line up with TRBD2. Germline V gene data show CDR1 as LGHNA and CDR2 as YNFKEQ. This CDR3 region has 16 residues. V lost 1 base and J lost 2; bases outside the gene matches: 7. The CDR3 sequence: CASSQVLSGGPYEQYF. DNA for the CDR3: TGTGCCAGCAGCCAAGTTCTTTCGGGAGGGCCCTACGAGCAGTACTTC.

This chain joins TRBV12-3 or TRBV12-4 and TRBJ2-7; D gene uncertain. The CDR3 is made up of 16 amino acids. The V end was cut by 2 bases, the J end by 4 bases, with 18 bases between. The CDR3 sequence is CASSLSRQLNEYEQYF. CDR3 in DNA: TGTGCCAGCAGTTTAAGTCGTCAGCTAAATGAGTACGAGCAGTACTTC.

The chain links TRBV5-1 to TRBJ2-5; D assignment may be TRBD1 or TRBD2 (6 bases each). This CDR3 is built from 14 residues. Germline V gene data show CDR1 as SGHRS and CDR2 as YFSETQ. The V and J ends lost 3 bases and 3 bases respectively, with 12 bases between them. In DNA form, the CDR3 reads TGCGCCAGCAGCTCTAGGAGGGGGGAAGAGACCCAGTACTTC. Protein sequence: CASSSRRGEETQYF.

V gene TRBV29-1 combines with J gene TRBJ2-1; 8 bases align to TRBD2. The J call may be wrong; the DNA end is better matched by TRBJ2-7. Germline CDR1 and CDR2: SQVTM and ANQGSEA. CDR3 size: 15 residues. Here the CDR3 reads CSVATGTRGANEQYF. CDR3 DNA sequence: TGCAGCGTCGCGACCGGGACTAGAGGTGCCAATGAGCAGTACTTC.

The chain carries TRBV6-2 or TRBV6-3 and TRBJ2-3, with a possible D match to TRBD1 (5 bases). The CDR3 contains 11 residues. V was trimmed by 5 bases and J by 8 bases, leaving 8 bases between them. Germline assignment: CDR1 MNHEY and CDR2 SVGEGT. The CDR3 nucleotides read TGTGCCAGCAGTCGCAGGGTTACGCAGTATTTT. Its translation is CASSRRVTQYF.

The chain is built from TRBV7-2 and TRBJ2-5; D uncertain. Germline CDR1 reads SGHTA; CDR2 reads FQGNSA. V lost 0 bases and J 11 bases, leaving 13 bases between the germline ends. The CDR3 covers 13 residues. CDR3 bases: TGTGCCAGCAGCTTAGCCCATAACAATGAGCAGTACTTC. This translates into CASSLAHNNEQYF.